The 26 T cell receptor beta chains presented below share a single source sample, sequenced in a study of cytomegalovirus exposure and HLA in healthy donors. It was with 60 Vbeta and 13 Jbeta primers that the PCR ran. Only in-frame clones appear in the TCRdb table, and some are missing; sequencing was by immunoSEQ multiplex PCR. The sample has about 33,000 clones. Sequencing was performed on PBMCs. The source of these receptors is a man aged 35-49 years in good health and CMV-seronegative.

The chain links TRBV30 to TRBJ2-2; 7 nucleotides agree with TRBD2. Germline loops: CDR1 GTSNPN, CDR2 SVGIG (reference sequence). The CDR3 is made up of 14 amino acids. DNA for the CDR3: TGTGCTACTTCCATCGCGGGAGACACCGGGGAGCTGTTTTTT. Protein: CATSIAGDTGELFF.

The chain joins TRBV5-4 to TRBJ2-5; 8 bases are a match to TRBD1. The V segment lost 4 bases and the J segment 3 bases; nucleotides outside the gene matches: 2. The CDR3 is made up of 13 amino acids. From germline, CDR1 is SGHNT and CDR2 YYREEE (reference sequence). The CDR3 here is CASSGQGKETQYF. The CDR3 DNA reads TGTGCCAGCAGCGGACAGGGTAAAGAGACCCAGTACTTC.

The chain uses TRBV7-2 and TRBJ2-7; 7 positions match TRBD2. In germline, CDR1 is SGHTA, CDR2 FQGNSA. The junction had 10 bases not matched to a gene; V was cut back by 4 bases and J by 1 base. This CDR3 has 16 amino acids. CDR3 DNA sequence: TGTGCCAGCAGCTCCCCGGGGGGAGGGAGGTCCTACGAGCAGTACTTC. Translated, it gives CASSSPGGGRSYEQYF.

This chain uses TRBV29-1 with TRBJ1-4; possibly TRBD1 for D (6 bases). Trimming cost V 1 base and J 4 bases, with 13 bases left between them. Germline V lookup: CDR1 SQVTM, CDR2 ANQGSEA. The CDR3 length is 15 residues. The CDR3 bases are TGCAGCGTTGAAGTCTGGGGGCAGGATAATGAAAAACTGTTTTTT. Amino acids: CSVEVWGQDNEKLFF.

Comments on this clone: This CDR3 is also generated by other DNA sequences in the sample. The V gene is TRBV30, the J gene TRBJ2-7, with D possibly being TRBD2 (5 bases). The CDR3 is 12 residues long. Trimming shortened V by 5 bases and J by 3 bases, and 11 bases separated the two germline ends. The germline V gene has CDR1 GTSNPN and CDR2 SVGIG (reference sequence). Here the CDR3 DNA reads TGTGCCTGGGTCCGGGAACACTACGAGCAGTACTTC. Its protein is CAWVREHYEQYF.

This sequence joins TRBV6-5 and TRBJ2-1, with 12 bases that match TRBD2. The CDR3 is 15 amino acids. The V gene's germline CDR1 is MNHEY and CDR2 SVGAGI. V was clipped by 3 bases and J by 12 bases; unmatched bases: 9. This CDR3 is CASSYSSGRGVGQFF. Written as DNA, the CDR3 is TGTGCCAGCAGTTATTCTAGCGGGAGGGGCGTAGGGCAGTTCTTC.

This chain uses TRBV29-1 with TRBJ1-1; D gene ambiguous. The CDR3 length is 11 residues. The V end lost 6 bases, the J end lost 7 bases, and 12 bases lay between the germline ends. Germline V gene sequence: CDR1 SQVTM, CDR2 ANQGSEA. CDR3 protein: CSVWSDFEAFF. The CDR3 nucleotides are TGCAGCGTGTGGAGCGATTTTGAAGCTTTCTTT.

The chain is built from TRBV18 and TRBJ1-4; tentative D call: TRBD1 (5 bases). The CDR3 totals 16 residues. V lost 3 bases and J lost 4, with 15 bases in between. Looked up from germline, CDR1 is KGHSH and CDR2 is LQKENI. CDR3 coding DNA: TGTGCCAGCTCACCCCAGGAAAGGGGACTTAATGAAAAACTGTTTTTT. Protein: CASSPQERGLNEKLFF. Supplemented by reference TRBV18 and TRBJ1-4, the full variable domain reads NAGVMQNPRHLVRRRGQEARLRCSPMKGHSHVYWYRQLPEEGLKFMVYLQKENIIDESGMPKERFSAEFPKEGPSILRIQQVVRGDSAAYFCASSPQERGLNEKLFFGSGTQLSVL.

This sequence joins TRBV4-3 and TRBJ2-7; 10 bases map to TRBD1. Looked up from germline, CDR1 is LGHNA and CDR2 is YSLEER. Trimming took 6 bases from V and 2 from J; bases not matched to a gene: 10. There are 16 residues in the CDR3. The CDR3 loop is CASSLRTGTGAYEQYF. In nucleotides, the CDR3 is TGCGCCAGCAGTCTCAGAACCGGGACAGGGGCCTACGAGCAGTACTTC.

This sequence joins TRBV19 and TRBJ2-1, with 7 bases fitting TRBD2. The CDR3 spans 15 residues. The V gene's germline CDR1 is LNHDA and CDR2 SQIVND (reference sequence). The J segment lost 7 bases and the V segment lost 9 bases, leaving 15 bases of the junction unmatched. The CDR3 DNA reads TGTGCCAGCCGGATGTCCGGGGAGGGCTGGAATGAGCAGTTCTTC. Protein: CASRMSGEGWNEQFF.

The CDR3 loop reads CASSLERFGGPQTYEQYF. The CDR3 bases are TGTGCCAGCAGCTTAGAACGTTTTGGTGGGCCGCAGACCTACGAGCAGTACTTC. The J gene is TRBJ2-7, the V gene TRBV11-3; the D is unclear. The CDR3 is 18 amino acids. Trimming took off 0 bases at V and 2 bases at J, with 20 bases between the two ends. CDR1 and CDR2 from the germline V gene are SGHNT and YENEEA.

This sequence joins TRBV6-5 and TRBJ2-4; weak D call: TRBD2 (7 bases). This CDR3 is 15 amino acids long. V was shortened by 5 bases and J by 8 bases, with 19 bases between the two germline ends. Germline CDR1 is MNHEY and CDR2 is SVGAGI. The DNA for the CDR3 is TGTGCCAGCAGTGTCGGAAGAGGGGGGGCACACATTCAGTACTTC. It translates to CASSVGRGGAHIQYF.

The chain combines TRBV4-1 with TRBJ2-5; TRBD1 matches at 7 bases. Trimming cost V 2 bases and J 0 bases; bases outside gene matches: 6. This CDR3 region has 16 residues. CDR1 is MGHRA, CDR2 YSYEKL, per germline. The CDR3 nucleotides are TGCGCCAGCAGCCAAACGGGACAGCGAAACCAAGAGACCCAGTACTTC. Its translation: CASSQTGQRNQETQYF.

The genes are TRBV4-1 and TRBJ2-7; 7 positions match TRBD1. This CDR3 has 15 residues. Germline V gives CDR1 MGHRA, CDR2 YSYEKL. The V segment lost 3 bases and the J segment 2 bases; nucleotides outside the gene matches: 7. This CDR3 reads CASSQTDRPTYEQYF. DNA of the CDR3: TGCGCCAGCAGCCAGACGGACAGGCCAACCTACGAGCAGTACTTC.

CDR3 sequence reads: CASSSRGPYEQYF. CDR3 nucleotide sequence: TGTGCCAGCAGCTCAAGGGGCCCCTACGAGCAGTACTTC. The V call is TRBV7-2, the J call TRBJ2-7, with a weak D call TRBD1 (5 bases). Trimming took off 4 bases at V and 2 bases at J, with 9 bases between the two ends. Germline V gives CDR1 SGHTA, CDR2 FQGNSA. This CDR3 is 13 amino acids long.

The chain carries TRBV11-1 and TRBJ2-1; D unclear. CDR1 SGHAT and CDR2 FQDESV come from the germline V gene (reference sequence). Trimming removed 2 bases from V and 10 bases from J, with 6 bases in between. CDR3 length equals 11 residues. CDR3 in DNA: TGTGCCAGCAGCTTACGCCGGGAGCAGTTCTTC. Protein: CASSLRREQFF.

The chain employs TRBV9 and TRBJ2-1, with D tentatively TRBD1 (6 bases). From germline, CDR1 is SGDLS and CDR2 YYNGEE. The CDR3 has 16 amino acids. Trimming took off 3 bases at V and 0 bases at J, with 13 bases between the two ends. CDR3 nucleotide sequence: TGTGCCAGCAGCGGCGGACAGCCCGTCTCCTACAATGAGCAGTTCTTC. Its protein product is CASSGGQPVSYNEQFF. Filled out from reference TRBV9 and TRBJ2-1, the complete variable domain reads DSGVTQTPKHLITATGQRVTLRCSPRSGDLSVYWYQQSLDQGLQFLIQYYNGEERAKGNILERFSAQQFPDLHSELNLSSLELGDSALYFCASSGGQPVSYNEQFFGPGTRLTVL.

The chain uses TRBV30 and TRBJ2-5; TRBD2 might be the D (5 bases). The germline V gene has CDR1 GTSNPN and CDR2 SVGIG (reference sequence). Trimming left V 2 bases short and J 5 bases short, with 9 bases between. CDR3 size: 12 residues. CDR3 amino acids: CAWSFLAETQYF. The CDR3 DNA sequence: TGTGCCTGGAGTTTCCTAGCTGAGACCCAGTACTTC.

The gene calls are TRBV5-1 and TRBJ2-3; possibly TRBD1 for D (6 bases). The CDR3 extends over 15 amino acids. The germline V gene has CDR1 SGHRS and CDR2 YFSETQ. The V end lost 0 bases, the J end lost 5 bases, and 13 bases lay between the germline ends. CDR3 protein: CASSLGDTGIDTQYF. CDR3 bases: TGCGCCAGCAGCTTGGGGGACACTGGAATAGATACGCAGTATTTT.

The V gene is TRBV4-2, the J gene TRBJ2-3, with TRBD2 matching over 10 bases. Trimming cost V 0 bases and J 5 bases; bases outside gene matches: 17. Germline lookup yields CDR1 LGHNA and CDR2 YNFKEQ. This CDR3 region has 20 residues. The CDR3 protein is CASSQERSVASGSGRDTQYF. CDR3 DNA: TGTGCCAGCAGCCAAGAGAGAAGTGTGGCTAGCGGGAGTGGTAGAGATACGCAGTATTTT.

J is TRBJ1-2 and V is TRBV6-4; D unclear. The V gene's germline CDR1 is MRHNA and CDR2 SNTAGT. CDR3 length: 15 amino acids. V was pared by 6 bases and J by 4 bases, with 18 bases between. Written as DNA, the CDR3 is TGTGCCAGCAGCCCTAGCGCAACAACAGCCTATGGCTACACCTTC. It codes for CASSPSATTAYGYTF.

The chain links TRBV5-8 to TRBJ2-7, with unresolved D. Trimming took off 4 bases at V and 2 bases at J, with 4 bases between the two ends. The CDR3 has 11 residues. In germline, CDR1 is SGHTS, CDR2 YDEGEE. In DNA, the CDR3 is TGTGCCAGCAGCGACACCTACGAGCAGTACTTC. This translates into CASSDTYEQYF.

Comments on this clone: Other DNA sequences from this sample encode an identical CDR3 as well. V usage is TRBV6-5 and J usage is TRBJ2-7, with 8 positions matching TRBD1. The CDR3 is 15 amino acids. Germline trimming cut 2 bases from V and 3 bases from J; bases unmatched to any gene: 6. Germline V lookup: CDR1 MNHEY, CDR2 SVGAGI. The CDR3 coding sequence is TGTGCCAGCAGTTACAAAGGAGGGACAGGCTACGAGCAGTACTTC. Translation gives CASSYKGGTGYEQYF.

This chain joins TRBV7-2 and TRBJ1-5; no clear D. This CDR3 is built from 12 residues. V shed 3 bases and J shed 5 bases, with 5 bases lying between them. CDR1 and CDR2 (germline): SGHTA, FQGNSA. CDR3 bases: TGTGCCAGCAGCTTCAATTATCAGCCCCAGCATTTT. This encodes CASSFNYQPQHF.

The rearrangement joins TRBV4-2 to TRBJ2-6, with 8 bases matching TRBD2. Germline V gene data show CDR1 as LGHNA and CDR2 as YNFKEQ. Trimming took 4 bases from V and 0 from J; bases not matched to a gene: 17. The CDR3 totals 21 residues. The CDR3 region has the DNA TGTGCCAGCAGCCCCAAACGACGGGGGCGGGAGGCGAACTCTGGGGCCAACGTCCTGACTTTC. The encoded protein is CASSPKRRGREANSGANVLTF.

The V call is TRBV14, the J call TRBJ2-5; D is ambiguous. This CDR3 is 15 amino acids long. Germline V CDR1 and CDR2: SGHDN, FVKESK. Trimming shortened V by 1 base and J by 2 bases, and 11 bases separated the two germline ends. The CDR3 is CASSQGRLVQETQYF. In DNA, the CDR3 is TGTGCCAGCAGCCAAGGGCGGCTAGTTCAAGAGACCCAGTACTTC. The whole variable domain, remainder taken from reference TRBV14 and TRBJ2-5, is EAGVTQFPSHSVIEKGQTVTLRCDPISGHDNLYWYRRVMGKEIKFLLHFVKESKQDESGMPNNRFLAERTGGTYSTLKVQPAELEDSGVYFCASSQGRLVQETQYFGPGTRLLVL.